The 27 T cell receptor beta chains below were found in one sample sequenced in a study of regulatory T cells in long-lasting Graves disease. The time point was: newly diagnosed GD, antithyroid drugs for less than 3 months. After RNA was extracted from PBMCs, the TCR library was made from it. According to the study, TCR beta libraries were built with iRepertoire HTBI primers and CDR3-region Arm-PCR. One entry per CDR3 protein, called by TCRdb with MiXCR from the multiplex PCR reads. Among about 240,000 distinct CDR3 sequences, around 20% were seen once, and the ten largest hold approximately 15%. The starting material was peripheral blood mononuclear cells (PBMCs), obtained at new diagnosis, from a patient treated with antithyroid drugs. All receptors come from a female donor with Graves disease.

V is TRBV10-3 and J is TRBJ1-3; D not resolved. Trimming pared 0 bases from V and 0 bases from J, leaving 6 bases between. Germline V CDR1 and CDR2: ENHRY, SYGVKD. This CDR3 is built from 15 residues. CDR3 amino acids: CAISESAVSGNTIYF. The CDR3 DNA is TGTGCCATCAGTGAGTCAGCCGTCTCTGGAAACACCATATATTTT.

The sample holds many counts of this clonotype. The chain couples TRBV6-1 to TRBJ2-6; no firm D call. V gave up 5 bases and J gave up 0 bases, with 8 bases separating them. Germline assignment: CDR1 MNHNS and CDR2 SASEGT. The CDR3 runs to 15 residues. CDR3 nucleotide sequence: TGTGCCAGCAGTCCAGGCAGCTCTGGGGCCAACGTCCTGACTTTC. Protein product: CASSPGSSGANVLTF.

CDR3 coding DNA: TGTGCCAGCAGTTCAGGGTTCGGGACAGGGCGAGAAAAACTGTTTTTT. This sequence encodes CASSSGFGTGREKLFF. The J gene is TRBJ1-4, the V gene TRBV2, with TRBD1 identical over 9 bases. Germline trimming cut 5 bases from V and 8 bases from J; bases unmatched to any gene: 12. CDR1 is SNHLY, CDR2 FYNNEI, per germline. CDR3 length: 16 residues.

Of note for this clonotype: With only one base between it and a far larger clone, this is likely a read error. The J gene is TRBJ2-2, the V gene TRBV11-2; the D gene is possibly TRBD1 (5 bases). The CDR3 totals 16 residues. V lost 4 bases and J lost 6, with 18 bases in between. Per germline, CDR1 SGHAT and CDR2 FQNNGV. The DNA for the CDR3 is TGTGCCAGCAGCTCCGCTCAGGGTAGTAATGCCGGGGAGCTGTTTTTT. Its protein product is CASSSAQGSNAGELFF.

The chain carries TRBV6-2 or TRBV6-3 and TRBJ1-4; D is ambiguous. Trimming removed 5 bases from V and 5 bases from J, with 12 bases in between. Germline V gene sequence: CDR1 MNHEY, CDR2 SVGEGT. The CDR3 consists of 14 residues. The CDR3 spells CASSENGPNEKLFF. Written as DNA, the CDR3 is TGTGCCAGCAGTGAAAACGGACCAAATGAAAAACTGTTTTTT.

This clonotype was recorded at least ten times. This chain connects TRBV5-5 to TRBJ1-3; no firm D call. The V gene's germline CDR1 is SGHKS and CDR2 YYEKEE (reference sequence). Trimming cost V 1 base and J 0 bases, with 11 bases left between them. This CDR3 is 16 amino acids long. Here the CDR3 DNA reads TGTGCCAGCAGCTTGATCGGCATGAGCTCTGGAAACACCATATATTTT. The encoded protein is CASSLIGMSSGNTIYF.

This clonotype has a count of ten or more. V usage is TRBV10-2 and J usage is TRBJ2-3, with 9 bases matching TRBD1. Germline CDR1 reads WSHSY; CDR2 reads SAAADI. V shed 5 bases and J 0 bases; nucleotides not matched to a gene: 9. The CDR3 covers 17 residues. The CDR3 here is CASSLTGGLTSTDTQYF. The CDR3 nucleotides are TGCGCCAGCAGTCTGACAGGGGGGCTCACTAGCACAGATACGCAGTATTTT.

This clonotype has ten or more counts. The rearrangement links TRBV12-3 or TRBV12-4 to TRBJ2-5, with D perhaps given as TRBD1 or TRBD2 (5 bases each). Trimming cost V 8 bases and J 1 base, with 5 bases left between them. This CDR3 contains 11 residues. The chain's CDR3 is CASGTQETQYF. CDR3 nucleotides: TGTGCCAGCGGGACCCAAGAGACCCAGTACTTC.

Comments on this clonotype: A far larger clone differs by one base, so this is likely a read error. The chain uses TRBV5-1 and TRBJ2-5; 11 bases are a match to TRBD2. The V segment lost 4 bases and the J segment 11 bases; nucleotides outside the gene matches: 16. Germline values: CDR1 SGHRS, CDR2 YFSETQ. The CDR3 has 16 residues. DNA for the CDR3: TGCGCCAGCAGCCCAGGGACTAGCGGCATGCACAATGAGCAGTACTTC. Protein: CASSPGTSGMHNEQYF.

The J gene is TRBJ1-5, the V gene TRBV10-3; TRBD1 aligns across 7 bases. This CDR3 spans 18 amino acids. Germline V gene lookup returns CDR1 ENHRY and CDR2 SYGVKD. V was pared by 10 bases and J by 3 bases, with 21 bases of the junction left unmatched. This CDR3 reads CASVTGTESSFYNQPQHF. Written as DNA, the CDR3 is TGTGCCAGCGTGACCGGGACAGAAAGCTCCTTTTACAATCAGCCCCAGCATTTT.

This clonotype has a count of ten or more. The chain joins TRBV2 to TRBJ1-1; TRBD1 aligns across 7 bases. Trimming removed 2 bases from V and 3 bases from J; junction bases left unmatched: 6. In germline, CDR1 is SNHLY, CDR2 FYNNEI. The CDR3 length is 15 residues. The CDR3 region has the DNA TGTGCCAGCAGTGAATCCGGGACAGAACACACTGAAGCTTTCTTT. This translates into CASSESGTEHTEAFF.

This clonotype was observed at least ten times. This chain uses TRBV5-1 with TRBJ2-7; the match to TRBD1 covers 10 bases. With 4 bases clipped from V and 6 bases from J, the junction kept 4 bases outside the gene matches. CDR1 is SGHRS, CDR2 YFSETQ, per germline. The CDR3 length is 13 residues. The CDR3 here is CASSRTGGGEQYF. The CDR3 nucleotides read TGCGCCAGCAGCCGGACAGGGGGAGGCGAGCAGTACTTC.

DNA for the CDR3: TGTGCCAGCAGTCCACCGGGACTAGCGGGAAACTCTGGGGCCAACGTCCTGACTTTC. It translates to CASSPPGLAGNSGANVLTF. The chain employs TRBV12-3 or TRBV12-4 and TRBJ2-6; TRBD2 aligns across 13 bases. V gave up 5 bases and J gave up 0 bases; unmatched junction bases: 7. This CDR3 comprises 19 residues.

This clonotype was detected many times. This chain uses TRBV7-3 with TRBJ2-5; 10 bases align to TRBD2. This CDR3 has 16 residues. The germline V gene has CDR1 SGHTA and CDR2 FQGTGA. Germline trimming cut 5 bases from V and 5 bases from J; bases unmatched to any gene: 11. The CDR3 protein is CASSPTPLAGVETQYF. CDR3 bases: TGTGCCAGCAGCCCCACCCCCCTAGCGGGAGTTGAGACCCAGTACTTC.

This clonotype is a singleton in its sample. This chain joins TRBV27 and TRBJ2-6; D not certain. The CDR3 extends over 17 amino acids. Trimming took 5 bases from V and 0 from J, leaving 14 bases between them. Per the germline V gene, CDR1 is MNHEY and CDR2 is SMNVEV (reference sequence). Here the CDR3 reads CASSPRVWGSGANVLTF. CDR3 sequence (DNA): TGTGCCAGCAGTCCCCGGGTTTGGGGCTCTGGGGCCAACGTCCTGACTTTC.

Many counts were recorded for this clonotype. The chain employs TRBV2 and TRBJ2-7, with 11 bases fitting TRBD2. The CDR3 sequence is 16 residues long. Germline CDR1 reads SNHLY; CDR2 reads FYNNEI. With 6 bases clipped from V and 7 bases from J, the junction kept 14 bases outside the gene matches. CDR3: CASRGKGSGRAWEQYF. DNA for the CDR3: TGTGCCAGCAGAGGGAAGGGTAGCGGGAGGGCCTGGGAGCAGTACTTC.

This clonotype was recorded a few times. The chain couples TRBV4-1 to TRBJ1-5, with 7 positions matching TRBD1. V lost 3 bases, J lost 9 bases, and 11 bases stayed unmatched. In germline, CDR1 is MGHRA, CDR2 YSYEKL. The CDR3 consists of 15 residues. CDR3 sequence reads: CASSQTGTEDAPQHF. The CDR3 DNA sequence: TGCGCCAGCAGCCAGACCGGGACAGAGGATGCGCCCCAGCATTTT.

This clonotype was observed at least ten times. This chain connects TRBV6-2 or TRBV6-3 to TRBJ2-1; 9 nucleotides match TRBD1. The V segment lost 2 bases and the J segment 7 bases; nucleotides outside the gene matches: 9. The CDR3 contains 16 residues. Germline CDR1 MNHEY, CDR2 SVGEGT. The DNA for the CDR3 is TGTGCCAGCAGTTACGTCTTTGGGACAGGGAGTAATGAGCAGTTCTTC. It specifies CASSYVFGTGSNEQFF.

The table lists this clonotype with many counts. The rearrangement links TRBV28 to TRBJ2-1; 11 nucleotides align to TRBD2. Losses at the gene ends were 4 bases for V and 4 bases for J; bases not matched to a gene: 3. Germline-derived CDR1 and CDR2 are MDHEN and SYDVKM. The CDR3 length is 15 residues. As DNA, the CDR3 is TGTGCCAGCAGTTCGACTAGCGGGAAATACAATGAGCAGTTCTTC. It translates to CASSSTSGKYNEQFF.

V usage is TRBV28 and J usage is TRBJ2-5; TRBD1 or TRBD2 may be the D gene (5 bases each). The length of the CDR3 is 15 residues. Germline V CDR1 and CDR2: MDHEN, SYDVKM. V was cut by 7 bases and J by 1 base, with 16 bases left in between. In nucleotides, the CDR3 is TGTGCCAGCACCAAATTGGGGACCCTCCAAGAGACCCAGTACTTC. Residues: CASTKLGTLQETQYF.

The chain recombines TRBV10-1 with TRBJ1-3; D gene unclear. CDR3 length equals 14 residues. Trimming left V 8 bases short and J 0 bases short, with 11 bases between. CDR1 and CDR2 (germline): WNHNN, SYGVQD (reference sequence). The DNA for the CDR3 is TGCGCCAGCTCCAAGGCCAGCTCTGGAAACACCATATATTTT. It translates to CASSKASSGNTIYF.

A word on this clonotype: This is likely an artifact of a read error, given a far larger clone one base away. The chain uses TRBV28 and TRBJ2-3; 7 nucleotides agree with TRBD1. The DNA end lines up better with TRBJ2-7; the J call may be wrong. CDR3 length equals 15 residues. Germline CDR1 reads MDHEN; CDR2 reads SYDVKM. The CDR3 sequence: CASSTRTGHGCEQYF. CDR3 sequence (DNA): TGTGCCAGCAGTACCCGGACAGGACATGGCTGCGAGCAGTACTTC.

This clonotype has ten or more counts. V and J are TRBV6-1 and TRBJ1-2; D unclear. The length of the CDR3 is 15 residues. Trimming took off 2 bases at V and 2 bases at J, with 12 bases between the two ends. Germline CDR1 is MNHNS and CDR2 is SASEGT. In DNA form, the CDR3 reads TGTGCCAGCAGTGAACAGCCGAACGACAACTATGGCTACACCTTC. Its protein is CASSEQPNDNYGYTF.

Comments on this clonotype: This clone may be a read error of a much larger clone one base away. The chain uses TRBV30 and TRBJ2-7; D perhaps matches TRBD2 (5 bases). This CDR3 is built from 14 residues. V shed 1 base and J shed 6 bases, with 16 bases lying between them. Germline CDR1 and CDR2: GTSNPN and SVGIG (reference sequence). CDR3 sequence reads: CAWSAGIAIVEQYF. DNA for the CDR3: TGTGCCTGGAGTGCCGGGATAGCAATTGTCGAGCAGTACTTC. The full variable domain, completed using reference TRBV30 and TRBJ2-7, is SQTIHQWPATLVQPVGSPLSLECTVEGTSNPNLYWYRQAAGRGLQLLFYSVGIGQISSEVPQNLSASRPQDRQFILSSKKLLLSDSGFYLCAWSAGIAIVEQYFGPGTRLTVT.

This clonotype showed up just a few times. CDR3 sequence reads: CAISESRRGAFF. CDR3 DNA sequence: TGTGCCATCAGTGAGTCCCGCCGCGGAGCTTTCTTT. The genes are TRBV10-3 and TRBJ1-1; D unclear. CDR3 length: 12 amino acids. Trimming shortened V by 0 bases and J by 10 bases, and 9 bases separated the two germline ends. Germline assignment: CDR1 ENHRY and CDR2 SYGVKD.

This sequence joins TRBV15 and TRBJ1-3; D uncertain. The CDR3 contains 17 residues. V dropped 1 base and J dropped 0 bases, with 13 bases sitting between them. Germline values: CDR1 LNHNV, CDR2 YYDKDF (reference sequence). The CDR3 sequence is CATSRVWAAVSGNTIYF. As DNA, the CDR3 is TGTGCCACCAGCAGAGTATGGGCAGCCGTCTCTGGAAACACCATATATTTT.

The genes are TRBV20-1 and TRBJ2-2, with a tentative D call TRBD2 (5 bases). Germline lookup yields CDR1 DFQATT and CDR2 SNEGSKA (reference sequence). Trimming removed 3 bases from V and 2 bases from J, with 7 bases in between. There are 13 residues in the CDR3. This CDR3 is CSASSDNTGELFF. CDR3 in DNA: TGCAGTGCTAGTAGCGATAACACCGGGGAGCTGTTTTTT.